These 20 T cell receptor beta chains were all obtained from the same sample, sequenced in a study of cytomegalovirus exposure and HLA in healthy donors. Repertoires were generated with immunoSEQ multiplex PCR, while TCRdb's copy carries only in-frame clones and drops some. The sample shows around 86,000 clones, roughly 92% of them seen only once. The sample consisted of PBMCs. These receptor sequences come from a woman aged 25 to 39 in good health and CMV-seropositive.

The chain joins TRBV30 to TRBJ1-3; the match to TRBD1 covers 9 bases. The J segment lost 4 bases and the V segment lost 3 bases, leaving 7 bases of the junction unmatched. Germline CDR1 and CDR2: GTSNPN and SVGIG (reference sequence). The length of the CDR3 is 15 residues. DNA of the CDR3: TGTGCCTGGAGACCCTCCGGGACAGGGGGAAACACCATATATTTT. Translation gives CAWRPSGTGGNTIYF.

J is TRBJ2-6 and V is TRBV21-1; the D segment call TRBD1 is taken from the table without a DNA check. TRBV21-1 is reported as a pseudogene. This CDR3 has 15 amino acids. CDR3 in amino acids: CASSNDSSGANVLTF. In DNA, the CDR3 is TGTGCCAGCAGCAATGACAGCTCTGGGGCCAACGTCCTGACTTTC.

The CDR3 spells CASSPGTGGYEQYF. As DNA, the CDR3 is TGTGCCAGCAGTCCCGGGACAGGCGGGTACGAGCAGTACTTC. The chain employs TRBV2 and TRBJ2-7; 8 bases fit TRBD1. The V gene end was trimmed by 5 bases and the J gene end by 4 bases; junction bases not matched to a gene: 7. The germline V gene has CDR1 SNHLY and CDR2 FYNNEI. This CDR3 region has 14 residues.

V gene TRBV30 combines with J gene TRBJ2-1, with a possible D match to TRBD1 (7 bases). Trimming took 5 bases from V and 4 from J, leaving 12 bases between them. The germline gives CDR1 GTSNPN, CDR2 SVGIG (reference sequence). The CDR3 runs to 13 residues. The CDR3 DNA reads as TGTGCCTGGGCGGGACAGCCTTACAATGAGCAGTTCTTC. Its translation is CAWAGQPYNEQFF. Looking up the rest from reference TRBV30 and TRBJ2-1 gives the full variable domain: SQTIHQWPATLVQPVGSPLSLECTVEGTSNPNLYWYRQAAGRGLQLLFYSVGIGQISSEVPQNLSASRPQDRQFILSSKKLLLSDSGFYLCAWAGQPYNEQFFGPGTRLTVL.

A few counts support this clone. This rearrangement joins TRBV5-4 to TRBJ1-2; 11 nucleotides align to TRBD1. After removal of 7 bases from V and 4 bases from J, the junction contained 3 bases not matched to a gene. The CDR3 is 13 amino acids. Germline V gene sequence: CDR1 SGHNT, CDR2 YYREEE (reference sequence). Here the CDR3 DNA reads TGTGCCAGCCGGGACAGGGGGTCCTATGGCTACACCTTC. As protein: CASRDRGSYGYTF.

V is TRBV28 and J is TRBJ2-2, with D perhaps TRBD2 (6 bases). Trimming pared 6 bases from V and 6 bases from J, leaving 11 bases between. The CDR3 covers 13 residues. Germline CDR1 MDHEN, CDR2 SYDVKM. CDR3 sequence reads: CASSGGIPGELFF. The CDR3 nucleotides are TGTGCCAGCAGCGGAGGGATCCCCGGGGAGCTGTTTTTT.

CDR3 DNA sequence: TGTGCCAGCAGCCGGGGGGGACAGGGACGGGTCTATGGCTACACCTTC. This translates into CASSRGGQGRVYGYTF. This chain links TRBV5-5 with TRBJ1-2; 9 bases are shared with TRBD1. There are 16 residues in the CDR3. Germline CDR1 and CDR2: SGHKS and YYEKEE (reference sequence). With V trimmed by 4 bases and J by 4 bases, 11 bases remained unmatched.

The chain joins TRBV30 to TRBJ2-7, with TRBD2 matching 7 bases. This CDR3 contains 14 residues. CDR1 is GTSNPN and CDR2 is SVGIG in the germline V gene (reference sequence). With 3 bases clipped from V and 4 bases from J, the junction kept 9 bases outside the gene matches. The CDR3, as DNA: TGTGCCTGGAGCTACGGGGGACTACAGTACGAGCAGTACTTC. Translation: CAWSYGGLQYEQYF.

The V and J genes are TRBV7-9 and TRBJ2-7; 15 positions match TRBD2. The CDR3 has 17 amino acids. Trimming took 4 bases from V and 0 from J; bases not matched to a gene: 4. The germline CDR1 and CDR2 sequences are SEHNR and FQNEAQ (reference sequence). The CDR3 sequence: CASSSGTSGRSSYEQYF. The CDR3 region has the DNA TGTGCCAGCAGCTCAGGGACTAGCGGGAGGAGCTCCTACGAGCAGTACTTC.

The chain carries TRBV10-1 and TRBJ2-1; 14 nucleotides agree with TRBD2. The CDR3 spans 18 residues. Germline assignment: CDR1 WNHNN and CDR2 SYGVQD (reference sequence). Trimming removed 5 bases from V and 4 bases from J; junction bases left unmatched: 10. CDR3 loop: CASSPGLAGAYDYNEQFF. CDR3 DNA sequence: TGCGCCAGCAGTCCGGGACTAGCGGGAGCTTACGATTACAATGAGCAGTTCTTC.

This chain joins TRBV4-1 and TRBJ1-1, with 10 bases that match TRBD1. Trimming cost V 4 bases and J 1 base; bases outside gene matches: 3. The CDR3 has 15 residues. In germline, CDR1 is MGHRA, CDR2 YSYEKL. CDR3 loop: CASSPGQGTNTEAFF. In DNA form, the CDR3 reads TGCGCCAGCAGCCCGGGACAGGGGACGAACACTGAAGCTTTCTTT.

This chain links TRBV7-2 with TRBJ1-4, with TRBD1 identical over 7 bases. The CDR3 is 12 residues long. Germline-derived CDR1 and CDR2 are SGHTA and FQGNSA. Trimming cost V 5 bases and J 7 bases; bases outside gene matches: 1. The DNA of the CDR3 is TGTGCCAGCAGCCCAGGGGGTGAAAAACTGTTTTTT. Translating gives CASSPGGEKLFF.

The chain uses TRBV2 and TRBJ1-5; the D is unclear. The CDR3 is made up of 15 amino acids. The V end was cut by 6 bases, the J end by 2 bases, with 14 bases between. The germline gives CDR1 SNHLY, CDR2 FYNNEI. The CDR3 DNA reads TGTGCCAGCAGCCGAACCGCTAGGCGCAATCAGCCCCAGCATTTT. Translation: CASSRTARRNQPQHF.

The chain joins TRBV29-1 to TRBJ1-1; a weak D match, TRBD1 (5 bases). The CDR3 runs 15 residues. Trimming cost V 3 bases and J 0 bases, with 14 bases left between them. Per the germline V gene, CDR1 is SQVTM and CDR2 is ANQGSEA. CDR3 DNA sequence: TGCAGCGTTGATCGGCAGGGTGGATTGAACACTGAAGCTTTCTTT. Encoded protein: CSVDRQGGLNTEAFF.

The DNA for the CDR3 is TGTGCCAGCTCATCCGGGACAGGGAGCTCCTACGAGCAGTACTTC. It codes for CASSSGTGSSYEQYF. V gene TRBV18 combines with J gene TRBJ2-7, with TRBD1 matching over 9 bases. V dropped 5 bases and J dropped 0; count of bases not matched to a gene: 5. The CDR3 has 15 amino acids. Germline V lookup: CDR1 KGHSH, CDR2 LQKENI.

The chain is built from TRBV7-9 and TRBJ2-7, with 9 bases that match TRBD2. With V trimmed by 1 base and J by 3 bases, 7 bases remained unmatched. Germline V gene data show CDR1 as SEHNR and CDR2 as FQNEAQ (reference sequence). CDR3 length equals 16 residues. The CDR3 DNA follows: TGTGCCAGCAGCTTAGGGCTGAGCGGGAGGCTCTACGAGCAGTACTTC. Its protein is CASSLGLSGRLYEQYF.

In its sample, this clone was seen once. V is TRBV5-8 and J is TRBJ2-3; D might be TRBD2 (5 bases). V dropped 2 bases and J dropped 1 base, with 8 bases sitting between them. CDR1 is SGHTS, CDR2 YDEGEE, per germline. There are 14 residues in the CDR3. The CDR3 here is CASSFGLGTDTQYF. The CDR3, as DNA: TGTGCCAGCAGCTTTGGACTTGGCACAGATACGCAGTATTTT.

This clone showed up just once. The gene calls are TRBV15 and TRBJ1-4; no clear D gene. V lost 1 base, J lost 10 bases, and 4 bases lay in between. Germline values: CDR1 LNHNV, CDR2 YYDKDF (reference sequence). This CDR3 spans 11 amino acids. CDR3 nucleotide sequence: TGTGCCACCAGCAGAGTCGGAAAACTGTTTTTT. It specifies CATSRVGKLFF.

The chain recombines TRBV6-5 with TRBJ2-7; possible D gene TRBD2, 5 bases. Germline CDR1 reads MNHEY; CDR2 reads SVGAGI. Trimming took 5 bases from V and 4 from J, leaving 12 bases between them. This CDR3 comprises 13 residues. The CDR3 loop is CASSPRAGYEQYF. CDR3 bases: TGTGCCAGCAGTCCCCGGGCGGGTTACGAGCAGTACTTC.

The rearrangement links TRBV5-1 to TRBJ2-1, with D maybe TRBD2 (6 bases). Trimming took off 3 bases at V and 3 bases at J, with 13 bases between the two ends. This CDR3 is 15 amino acids long. Germline V gives CDR1 SGHRS, CDR2 YFSETQ. CDR3 region: CASSSGTPFYNEQFF. Written as DNA, the CDR3 is TGCGCCAGCAGCTCCGGGACTCCGTTCTACAATGAGCAGTTCTTC.